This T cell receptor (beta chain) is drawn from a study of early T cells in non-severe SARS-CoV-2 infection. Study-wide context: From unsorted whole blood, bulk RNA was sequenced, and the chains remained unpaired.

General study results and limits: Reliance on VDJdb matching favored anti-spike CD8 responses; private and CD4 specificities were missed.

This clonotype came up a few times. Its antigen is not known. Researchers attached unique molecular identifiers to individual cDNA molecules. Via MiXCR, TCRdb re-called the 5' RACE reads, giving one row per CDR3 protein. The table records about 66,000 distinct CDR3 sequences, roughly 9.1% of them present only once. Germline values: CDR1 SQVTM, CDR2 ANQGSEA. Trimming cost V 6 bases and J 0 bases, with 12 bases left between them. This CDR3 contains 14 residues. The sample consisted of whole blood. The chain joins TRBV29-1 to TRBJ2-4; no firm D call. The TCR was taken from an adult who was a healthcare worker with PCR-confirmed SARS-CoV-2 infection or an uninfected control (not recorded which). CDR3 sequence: CSVALRLAKNIQYF. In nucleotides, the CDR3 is TGCAGCGTGGCTCTGCGGTTAGCCAAAAACATTCAGTACTTC.